This T cell receptor (beta chain) was recovered during a study of shared clonotypes between healthy human individuals. For the study at large: Donors were a couple of women and a few men aged 18 to 49.

This clone was seen a handful of times. Its antigen is not identified. V shed 5 bases, J shed 3 bases, and the junction held 6 bases outside the gene matches. The CDR3 extends over 15 amino acids. Germline assignment: CDR1 SNHLY and CDR2 FYNNEI. Using immunoSEQ multiplex PCR, the repertoire was profiled, and TCRdb retains in-frame clones only, with some absent. Of about 1 million clones in the sample, around four fifths were seen once. General observations from the study: What rarefaction showed was incomplete sorted-subset sequencing despite large depth.

This rearrangement joins TRBV2 to TRBJ2-1; TRBD1 aligns across 8 bases. The sample comprised memory CD4+ T cells sorted from blood. Subset meaning: CD45RA-negative fraction. This clonotype was obtained from a man between 18 and 29 years old in good health. CDR3 nucleotide sequence: TGTGCCAGCAGTCTTATGGGACAGGACTACAATGAGCAGTTCTTC. Amino acid sequence: CASSLMGQDYNEQFF.